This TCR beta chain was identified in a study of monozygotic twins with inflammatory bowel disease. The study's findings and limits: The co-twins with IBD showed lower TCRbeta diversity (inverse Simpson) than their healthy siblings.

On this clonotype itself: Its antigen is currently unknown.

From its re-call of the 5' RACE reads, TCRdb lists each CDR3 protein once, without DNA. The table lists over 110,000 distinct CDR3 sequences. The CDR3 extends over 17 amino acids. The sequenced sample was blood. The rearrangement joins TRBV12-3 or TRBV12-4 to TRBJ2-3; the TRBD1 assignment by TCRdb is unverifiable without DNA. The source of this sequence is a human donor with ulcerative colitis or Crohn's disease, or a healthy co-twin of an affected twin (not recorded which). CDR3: CASSFPGQGEFTDTQYF.